The 19 T cell receptor beta chains below were found in one sample sequenced in a study of blood T cell repertoires in COVID-19. Profiled with immunoSEQ multiplex PCR; TCRdb holds only in-frame clones, not every one. The sample shows approximately 170,000 clones, 84% of them seen only once. The material sequenced was peripheral blood. These receptors were collected from a woman older than 75 with COVID-19, enrolled during active disease.

The genes are TRBV3-1 (or the pseudogene TRBV3-2) and TRBJ1-1, with a weak D call TRBD1 (6 bases). The CDR3 consists of 14 residues. CDR1 LGHDT and CDR2 YNNKEL come from the germline V gene (reference sequence). The V end lost 2 bases, the J end lost 8 bases, and 15 bases lay between the germline ends. The CDR3 DNA sequence: TGTGCCAGCAGCCAACCCGGCGGGGGGGGCGAAGCTTTCTTT. This encodes CASSQPGGGGEAFF.

The chain is built from TRBV19 and TRBJ1-1, with TRBD1 matching over 8 bases. The CDR3 runs to 14 residues. CDR1 is LNHDA, CDR2 SQIVND, per germline (reference sequence). The J segment lost 4 bases and the V segment lost 3 bases, leaving 4 bases of the junction unmatched. The CDR3 loop reads CASSIQGARTEAFF. The CDR3 DNA sequence: TGTGCCAGTAGTATCCAGGGGGCGCGCACTGAAGCTTTCTTT. The complete variable domain, with remaining parts taken from reference TRBV19 and TRBJ1-1, reads DGGITQSPKYLFRKEGQNVTLSCEQNLNHDAMYWYRQDPGQGLRLIYYSQIVNDFQKGDIAEGYSVSREKKESFPLTVTSAQKNPTAFYLCASSIQGARTEAFFGQGTRLTVV.

V usage is TRBV19 and J usage is TRBJ1-3; D is uncertain. Germline V gene data show CDR1 as LNHDA and CDR2 as SQIVND (reference sequence). V was pared by 7 bases and J by 0 bases, with 13 bases between. The CDR3 is 15 residues long. For the CDR3, the DNA is TGTGCCAGTACCGCACCCGCAGTCTCTGGAAACACCATATATTTT. It yields the protein CASTAPAVSGNTIYF.

This clone came up once. The genes are TRBV5-1 and TRBJ2-3; D may be TRBD1 (5 bases). The V gene's germline CDR1 is SGHRS and CDR2 YFSETQ. Between the trimmed V and J ends, which lost 0 bases and 4 bases, there was a span of 12 bases. This CDR3 is built from 15 residues. The CDR3 DNA reads as TGCGCCAGCAGCTTGGAGGGGTGGGCGGCAGATACGCAGTATTTT. Amino acids: CASSLEGWAADTQYF.

This chain connects TRBV5-8 to TRBJ2-7, with D perhaps TRBD2 (5 bases). Germline V gene sequence: CDR1 SGHTS, CDR2 YDEGEE. This CDR3 contains 16 residues. V lost 6 bases, J lost 2 bases, and 21 bases lay in between. The DNA of the CDR3 is TGTGCCAGCACCCTAGTGAGGGCCGCCTGGGCCTACGAGCAGTACTTC. This translates into CASTLVRAAWAYEQYF. The full variable domain, rest sourced from reference TRBV5-8 and TRBJ2-7, is EAGVTQSPTHLIKTRGQQATLRCSPISGHTSVYWYQQALGLGLQFLLWYDEGEERNRGNFPPRFSGRQFPNYSSELNVNALELEDSALYLCASTLVRAAWAYEQYFGPGTRLTVT.

The rearrangement uses TRBV7-3 and TRBJ1-2; maybe TRBD1 (5 bases). V was clipped by 5 bases and J by 4 bases, with 11 bases between them. This CDR3 has 13 residues. Germline V lookup: CDR1 SGHTA, CDR2 FQGTGA. Here the CDR3 reads CASSAGRGYGYTF. CDR3 DNA sequence: TGTGCCAGCAGCGCCGGGAGGGGCTATGGCTACACCTTC.

This clone has only a few counts. The chain couples TRBV11-2 to TRBJ2-2, with TRBD1 as a possible D gene (5 bases). Germline V CDR1 and CDR2: SGHAT, FQNNGV. The CDR3 contains 13 residues. V gave up 7 bases and J gave up 6 bases, with 12 bases separating them. As DNA, the CDR3 is TGTGCCAGCACATCAGGGTTTTCCGGGGAGCTGTTTTTT. Residues: CASTSGFSGELFF.

Here the CDR3 reads CASSHLAGGVTDTQYF. The CDR3 coding sequence is TGCGCCAGCAGCCACTTAGCGGGAGGGGTCACAGATACGCAGTATTTT. This chain links TRBV5-1 with TRBJ2-3; 11 nucleotides align to TRBD2. The junction had 6 bases not matched to a gene; V was cut back by 4 bases and J by 2 bases. The germline V gene encodes CDR1 SGHRS and CDR2 YFSETQ. The CDR3 extends over 16 amino acids.

The V gene is TRBV9, the J gene TRBJ2-3; 13 nucleotides align to TRBD2. The ends lost 3 bases at V and 4 bases at J; junction bases unmatched: 11. From germline, CDR1 is SGDLS and CDR2 YYNGEE. The CDR3 contains 18 residues. The CDR3 coding sequence is TGTGCCAGCAGCGCGTCGTACAGGACTAGCGGGGGCCCAGATACGCAGTATTTT. This gives the protein CASSASYRTSGGPDTQYF.

The chain recombines TRBV25-1 with TRBJ1-1; TRBD1 agrees at 7 bases. The CDR3 covers 14 residues. V was pared by 5 bases and J by 3 bases, with 6 bases of the junction left unmatched. CDR1 MGHDK and CDR2 SYGVNS come from the germline V gene. CDR3 region: CASSRTGRDTEAFF. The CDR3 coding sequence is TGTGCCAGCAGTAGGACAGGCCGGGACACTGAAGCTTTCTTT. The complete variable domain, with remaining parts taken from reference TRBV25-1 and TRBJ1-1, reads EADIYQTPRYLVIGTGKKITLECSQTMGHDKMYWYQQDPGMELHLIHYSYGVNSTEKGDLSSESTVSRIRTEHFPLTLESARPSHTSQYLCASSRTGRDTEAFFGQGTRLTVV.

This clone came up once. V gene TRBV30 combines with J gene TRBJ1-5; D is ambiguous. The germline V and J ends were trimmed by 0 bases and 7 bases, with 10 bases remaining between them. The CDR3 is 13 amino acids. CDR1 is GTSNPN, CDR2 SVGIG, per germline (reference sequence). As DNA, the CDR3 is TGTGCCTGGAGTGTACGCGATCGGCAGCCCCAGCATTTT. As protein: CAWSVRDRQPQHF.

The chain couples TRBV10-3 to TRBJ2-7; 7 bases fit TRBD1. The V and J ends lost 2 bases and 3 bases, in that order; junction bases with no gene match: 4. The CDR3 contains 14 residues. The germline CDR1 and CDR2 sequences are ENHRY and SYGVKD. The chain's CDR3 is CAISEARDSYEQYF. In DNA form, the CDR3 reads TGTGCCATCAGTGAGGCCCGGGACAGCTACGAGCAGTACTTC.

The V and J genes are TRBV13 and TRBJ1-6; perhaps TRBD1 as D (6 bases). The CDR3 has 15 residues. With 5 bases removed from V and 7 bases from J, the gap between germline ends came to 15 bases. Germline values: CDR1 PRHDT, CDR2 FYEKMQ (reference sequence). CDR3 sequence: CASSPRRGGNSPLHF. For the CDR3, the DNA is TGTGCCAGCAGCCCCCGGAGGGGGGGGAATTCACCCCTCCACTTT.

V is TRBV20-1 and J is TRBJ2-7; tentatively, D is TRBD2 (5 bases). Germline lookup yields CDR1 DFQATT and CDR2 SNEGSKA (reference sequence). The CDR3 has 11 residues. V lost 6 bases and J 6 bases, leaving 12 bases between the germline ends. CDR3 sequence reads: CSARVRGEQYF. The DNA of the CDR3 is TGCAGTGCCCGTGTCCGGGGCGAGCAGTACTTC.

The V call is TRBV24-1, the J call TRBJ2-1; 8 bases line up with TRBD2. V lost 3 bases and J lost 6; bases outside the gene matches: 9. Germline loops: CDR1 KGHDR, CDR2 SFDVKD. CDR3 size: 16 residues. The CDR3 nucleotides are TGTGCCACCAGTGATATTAGCGGGATATTATTCAATGAGCAGTTCTTC. Its translation is CATSDISGILFNEQFF.

The chain combines TRBV6-1 with TRBJ2-7, with TRBD1 identical over 7 bases. This CDR3 has 14 residues. With 10 bases clipped from V and 2 bases from J, the junction kept 11 bases outside the gene matches. From germline, CDR1 is MNHNS and CDR2 SASEGT. CDR3 amino acids: CATSWDSYAYEQYF. CDR3 bases: TGTGCCACCTCCTGGGACAGTTACGCCTACGAGCAGTACTTC.

The chain carries TRBV25-1 and TRBJ2-7; 7 bases map to TRBD2. This CDR3 is built from 15 residues. Trimming at V came to 1 base and at J to 3 bases, leaving 6 bases not matched to a gene. The germline V gene encodes CDR1 MGHDK and CDR2 SYGVNS. CDR3 bases: TGTGCCAGCAGTGAATGGGCAGGGAGGGTCTACGAGCAGTACTTC. Its protein is CASSEWAGRVYEQYF.

This clone was found a few times. This chain joins TRBV9 and TRBJ2-7; 8 bases agree with TRBD1. This CDR3 spans 16 amino acids. Germline CDR1 SGDLS, CDR2 YYNGEE. Trimming at V came to 4 bases and at J to 1 base, leaving 10 bases not matched to a gene. CDR3 nucleotide sequence: TGTGCCAGCAGCCTCACCCGGACAGGGACATCCTACGAGCAGTACTTC. Its protein is CASSLTRTGTSYEQYF.

The genes are TRBV9 and TRBJ2-5, with 8 bases aligning to TRBD2. Trimming cost V 4 bases and J 4 bases; bases outside gene matches: 9. The CDR3 contains 15 residues. CDR1 and CDR2 from the germline V gene are SGDLS and YYNGEE. The CDR3 DNA reads TGTGCCAGCAGCATGACGGGAGGGCCCGCAGAGACCCAGTACTTC. Translating gives CASSMTGGPAETQYF.